One and the same sample provided the 25 T cell receptor beta chains below, sequenced in a study of cytomegalovirus exposure and HLA in healthy donors. PCR involved 60 Vbeta and 13 Jbeta primers. This table comes from immunoSEQ multiplex PCR, and its TCRdb copy is limited to in-frame clones, with some not included. The data hold about 130,000 clones, with roughly three quarters observed a single time. Material for sequencing was PBMCs. Receptors were obtained from a man aged 25 to 40 in good health and CMV-seronegative.

The rearrangement joins TRBV5-8 to TRBJ2-1, with D possibly being TRBD2 (5 bases). Trimming stripped 0 bases from V and 8 bases from J, with 9 bases between. Germline CDR1 is SGHTS and CDR2 is YDEGEE. The CDR3 extends over 13 amino acids. The CDR3 loop is CASSLGLADEQFF. The CDR3 region has the DNA TGTGCCAGCAGCTTGGGTCTAGCCGATGAGCAGTTCTTC. The whole variable domain, remainder taken from reference TRBV5-8 and TRBJ2-1, is EAGVTQSPTHLIKTRGQQATLRCSPISGHTSVYWYQQALGLGLQFLLWYDEGEERNRGNFPPRFSGRQFPNYSSELNVNALELEDSALYLCASSLGLADEQFFGPGTRLTVL.

This clone was seen only a few times. The rearrangement joins TRBV6-1 to TRBJ2-5, with TRBD1 matching over 8 bases. The CDR3 runs to 14 residues. V lost 3 bases, J lost 2 bases, and 2 bases stayed unmatched. The germline V gene encodes CDR1 MNHNS and CDR2 SASEGT. CDR3 sequence reads: CASSEGQVQETQYF. CDR3 bases: TGTGCCAGCAGTGAGGGACAGGTTCAAGAGACCCAGTACTTC.

The V gene is TRBV9, the J gene TRBJ2-7; D is perhaps TRBD1 (5 bases). CDR1 and CDR2 from the germline V gene are SGDLS and YYNGEE. Trimming cost V 4 bases and J 0 bases, with 17 bases left between them. The CDR3 has 16 residues. CDR3 DNA sequence: TGTGCCAGCAGCCCCCCCTTAAGGGGCTTCTCCTACGAGCAGTACTTC. Translated: CASSPPLRGFSYEQYF.

This chain joins TRBV7-9 and TRBJ2-7, with 8 bases aligning to TRBD1. With V trimmed by 5 bases and J by 5 bases, 11 bases remained unmatched. Germline CDR1 and CDR2: SEHNR and FQNEAQ (reference sequence). This CDR3 region has 15 residues. CDR3 nucleotides: TGTGCCAGCAGCCCAAGGACAGGGTTCGGGGACGAGCAGTACTTC. Encoded protein: CASSPRTGFGDEQYF.

The chain employs TRBV27 and TRBJ2-2; 8 nucleotides agree with TRBD2. Trimming at V came to 2 bases and at J to 7 bases, leaving 12 bases not matched to a gene. This CDR3 spans 17 amino acids. The germline V gene encodes CDR1 MNHEY and CDR2 SMNVEV (reference sequence). The CDR3 DNA follows: TGTGCCAGCAGTTTACACTCGGGACTAGTGTTGAACGGGGAGCTGTTTTTT. It translates to CASSLHSGLVLNGELFF.

This clone was recorded once. This chain connects TRBV19 to TRBJ2-1; 7 bases are a match to TRBD2. Germline CDR1 reads LNHDA; CDR2 reads SQIVND (reference sequence). This CDR3 comprises 15 residues. V shed 1 base and J 6 bases; nucleotides not matched to a gene: 6. Written as DNA, the CDR3 is TGTGCCAGTAGTATAGGGGCGGGAGAACCCAATGAGCAGTTCTTC. Encoded protein: CASSIGAGEPNEQFF. The whole variable domain, filled in from reference TRBV19 and TRBJ2-1, reads DGGITQSPKYLFRKEGQNVTLSCEQNLNHDAMYWYRQDPGQGLRLIYYSQIVNDFQKGDIAEGYSVSREKKESFPLTVTSAQKNPTAFYLCASSIGAGEPNEQFFGPGTRLTVL.

The chain has TRBV7-2 and TRBJ2-3, with 10 bases fitting TRBD2. The length of the CDR3 is 16 residues. Trimming at V came to 7 bases and at J to 2 bases, leaving 9 bases not matched to a gene. CDR1 is SGHTA and CDR2 is FQGNSA in the germline V gene. The CDR3 is CASTTGGTSVTDTQYF. The CDR3 nucleotides are TGTGCCAGCACCACAGGCGGGACTAGCGTCACAGATACGCAGTATTTT.

The chain carries TRBV18 and TRBJ2-1; D not certain. This CDR3 is built from 15 residues. The V end lost 2 bases, the J end lost 5 bases, and 13 bases lay between the germline ends. Germline loops: CDR1 KGHSH, CDR2 LQKENI. The CDR3 loop reads CASSPGGGEDNEQFF. As DNA, the CDR3 is TGTGCCAGCTCACCAGGCGGCGGAGAGGACAATGAGCAGTTCTTC. Full variable domain (remainder filled in from reference TRBV18 and TRBJ2-1): NAGVMQNPRHLVRRRGQEARLRCSPMKGHSHVYWYRQLPEEGLKFMVYLQKENIIDESGMPKERFSAEFPKEGPSILRIQQVVRGDSAAYFCASSPGGGEDNEQFFGPGTRLTVL.

This clone was detected only once. V usage is TRBV7-2 and J usage is TRBJ1-1; tentative D call: TRBD1 (6 bases). CDR1 and CDR2 from the germline V gene are SGHTA and FQGNSA. This CDR3 is built from 13 residues. Deletions cut 5 bases from V and 1 base from J, with 8 bases between. The CDR3 region has the DNA TGTGCCAGCAGCCAGGGACAGAACACTGAAGCTTTCTTT. Translating it yields CASSQGQNTEAFF.

This clone has more than one count but fewer than ten. The chain joins TRBV10-3 to TRBJ2-1, with D perhaps matching TRBD1 (7 bases). The germline gives CDR1 ENHRY, CDR2 SYGVKD. The CDR3 sequence is 15 residues long. Trimming removed 2 bases from V and 7 bases from J, with 15 bases in between. The CDR3 DNA reads as TGTGCCATCAGTGAGCCTGAGACAGGGAGGAATGAGCAGTTCTTC. Its protein is CAISEPETGRNEQFF.

V and J are TRBV11-2 and TRBJ2-2, with 14 bases lining up with TRBD2. There are 19 residues in the CDR3. The V segment lost 2 bases and the J segment 7 bases; nucleotides outside the gene matches: 12. CDR1 is SGHAT, CDR2 FQNNGV, per germline. DNA of the CDR3: TGTGCCAGCAGCTTATACGTAGGGACTAGCGGGAGCTTTCACGGGGAGCTGTTTTTT. It specifies CASSLYVGTSGSFHGELFF.

This clone has only one observation. The V gene is TRBV5-5, the J gene TRBJ1-2; D is possibly TRBD1 (6 bases). This CDR3 contains 14 residues. Germline assignment: CDR1 SGHKS and CDR2 YYEKEE (reference sequence). V lost 2 bases and J 4 bases, leaving 12 bases between the germline ends. The DNA for the CDR3 is TGTGCCAGCAGCTTCCAGGGGCGAGGCTATGGCTACACCTTC. It is translated as CASSFQGRGYGYTF.

This clone was recorded a few times. The chain is built from TRBV11-2 and TRBJ2-7, with no clear D. The CDR3 is 14 residues long. CDR1 SGHAT and CDR2 FQNNGV come from the germline V gene. V was shortened by 0 bases and J by 0 bases, with 6 bases between the two germline ends. The CDR3 DNA follows: TGTGCCAGCAGCTTAGATATAGCCTCCTACGAGCAGTACTTC. It yields the protein CASSLDIASYEQYF.

This clone was detected once. The chain carries TRBV5-1 and TRBJ2-5; the match to TRBD1 covers 9 bases. CDR3 length: 14 residues. Looked up from germline, CDR1 is SGHRS and CDR2 is YFSETQ. Trimming removed 7 bases from V and 4 bases from J; junction bases left unmatched: 8. CDR3 protein: CASGEQGAGETQYF. The CDR3 DNA is TGCGCCAGCGGGGAACAGGGGGCAGGAGAGACCCAGTACTTC.

There are a few counts of this clone. The chain has TRBV9 and TRBJ2-5, with TRBD1 as a possible D gene (6 bases). Germline-derived CDR1 and CDR2 are SGDLS and YYNGEE. The CDR3 totals 14 residues. Trimming took 2 bases from V and 5 from J, leaving 13 bases between them. The CDR3 spells CASSVLGAWETQYF. The DNA of the CDR3 is TGTGCCAGCAGCGTGTTGGGGGCATGGGAGACCCAGTACTTC. Complete variable domain (other parts from reference TRBV9 and TRBJ2-5): DSGVTQTPKHLITATGQRVTLRCSPRSGDLSVYWYQQSLDQGLQFLIQYYNGEERAKGNILERFSAQQFPDLHSELNLSSLELGDSALYFCASSVLGAWETQYFGPGTRLLVL.

This clone was seen a few times. V gene TRBV6-6 combines with J gene TRBJ2-7; D perhaps matches TRBD2 (5 bases). V gave up 0 bases and J gave up 6 bases, with 15 bases separating them. The length of the CDR3 is 15 residues. In germline, CDR1 is MNHNY, CDR2 SVGAGI (reference sequence). CDR3 loop: CASSYSNRGSGEQYF. In nucleotides, the CDR3 is TGTGCCAGCAGTTACTCGAATCGAGGGAGCGGCGAGCAGTACTTC.

The CDR3 is CASSPGQGVGEQYF. Here the CDR3 DNA reads TGTGCCAGCAGTCCGGGACAGGGGGTTGGCGAGCAGTACTTC. This chain joins TRBV27 and TRBJ2-7, with 11 nucleotides matching TRBD1. V lost 5 bases, J lost 6 bases, and 6 bases stayed unmatched. The CDR3 covers 14 residues. Germline assignment: CDR1 MNHEY and CDR2 SMNVEV (reference sequence).

The chain employs TRBV30 and TRBJ2-1; D is unresolved. With 1 base removed from V and 4 bases from J, the gap between germline ends came to 5 bases. Germline CDR1 is GTSNPN and CDR2 is SVGIG (reference sequence). The CDR3 has 12 amino acids. CDR3 loop: CAWSDSYNEQFF. The CDR3 coding sequence is TGTGCCTGGAGTGACAGTTACAATGAGCAGTTCTTC.

The V gene is TRBV6-1, the J gene TRBJ2-5; maybe TRBD2 (5 bases). CDR3 size: 14 residues. Trimming removed 3 bases at V and 5 bases at J, with 13 bases between. CDR1 and CDR2 (germline): MNHNS, SASEGT. CDR3 residues: CASSEVGKRETQYF. CDR3 nucleotides: TGTGCCAGCAGTGAGGTCGGGAAGAGGGAGACCCAGTACTTC.

J is TRBJ1-1 and V is TRBV7-9; 7 bases align to TRBD1. Germline loops: CDR1 SEHNR, CDR2 FQNEAQ (reference sequence). With 4 bases clipped from V and 3 bases from J, the junction kept 5 bases outside the gene matches. The CDR3 sequence is 14 residues long. The CDR3 region has the DNA TGTGCCAGCAGCTCCCTGGGGACAGACACTGAAGCTTTCTTT. Protein sequence: CASSSLGTDTEAFF.

A word on this clone: Mismatch with germline at one junction end may stem from a read error. The V gene is TRBV7-7, the J gene TRBJ2-5; D gene ambiguous. Germline lookup yields CDR1 SSHAT and CDR2 FNYEAQ (reference sequence). The CDR3 spans 12 residues. CDR3: CASSPVGETQYF. The CDR3 nucleotides read TGTGCTAGCAGCCCGGTCGGGGAGACCCAGTACTTC.

Remarks on this clone: At the DNA level, this CDR3 is encoded by other sequences in the same sample as well. The V call is TRBV9, the J call TRBJ2-7, with a possible D match to TRBD2 (6 bases). Germline V gene data show CDR1 as SGDLS and CDR2 as YYNGEE. V lost 0 bases, J lost 2 bases, and 9 bases lay in between. This CDR3 spans 14 amino acids. The CDR3 here is CASSVGGGTYEQYF. The DNA of the CDR3 is TGTGCCAGCAGCGTAGGGGGCGGGACCTACGAGCAGTACTTC.

This chain uses TRBV5-5 with TRBJ1-2; tentatively, D is TRBD1 (5 bases). Germline V lookup: CDR1 SGHKS, CDR2 YYEKEE (reference sequence). This CDR3 region has 14 residues. Deletions cut 0 bases from V and 2 bases from J, with 8 bases between. The CDR3 sequence is CASSLVGANYGYTF. For the CDR3, the DNA is TGTGCCAGCAGCTTGGTAGGGGCCAACTATGGCTACACCTTC.

This clone was counted between two and nine times. CDR3 amino acids: CASGPGGDFTEAFF. CDR3 sequence (DNA): TGTGCTAGTGGACCCGGGGGTGACTTCACTGAAGCTTTCTTT. This sequence joins TRBV12-5 and TRBJ1-1; D is perhaps TRBD1 (5 bases). This CDR3 has 14 residues. Germline assignment: CDR1 LGHNT and CDR2 FRNRAP. V was cut by 6 bases and J by 4 bases, with 15 bases left in between.

Concerning this clone itself: Other DNA sequences in the same sample also yield this CDR3. CDR3 DNA sequence: TGTGCCAGTAGTATAGGAGGCACCTACAATGAGCAGTTCTTC. This sequence encodes CASSIGGTYNEQFF. This chain joins TRBV19 and TRBJ2-1; D not resolved. Germline-derived CDR1 and CDR2 are LNHDA and SQIVND (reference sequence). The ends were cut back, 1 base at V and 2 bases at J, with 6 bases in the middle. CDR3 length: 14 amino acids.